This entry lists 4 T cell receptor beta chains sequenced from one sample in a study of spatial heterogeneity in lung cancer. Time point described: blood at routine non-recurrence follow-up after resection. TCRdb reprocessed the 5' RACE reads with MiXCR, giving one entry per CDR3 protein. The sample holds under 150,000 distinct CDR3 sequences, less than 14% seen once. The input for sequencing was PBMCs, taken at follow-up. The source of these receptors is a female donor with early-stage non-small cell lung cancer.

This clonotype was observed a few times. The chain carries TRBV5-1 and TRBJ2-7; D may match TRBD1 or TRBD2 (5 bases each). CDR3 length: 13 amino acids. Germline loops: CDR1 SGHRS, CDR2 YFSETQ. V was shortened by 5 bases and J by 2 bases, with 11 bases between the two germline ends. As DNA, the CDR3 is TGCGCCAGCAGACAGGAGGCCACCTACGAGCAGTACTTC. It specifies CASRQEATYEQYF.

CDR3 sequence reads: CASMRTSGRGEQFF. The DNA for the CDR3 is TGTGCCAGTATGAGGACTAGCGGGAGAGGTGAGCAGTTCTTC. This chain joins TRBV19 and TRBJ2-1; 13 nucleotides match TRBD2. After removal of 7 bases from V and 9 bases from J, the junction contained 6 bases not matched to a gene. The CDR3 covers 14 residues. Germline assignment: CDR1 LNHDA and CDR2 SQIVND (reference sequence).

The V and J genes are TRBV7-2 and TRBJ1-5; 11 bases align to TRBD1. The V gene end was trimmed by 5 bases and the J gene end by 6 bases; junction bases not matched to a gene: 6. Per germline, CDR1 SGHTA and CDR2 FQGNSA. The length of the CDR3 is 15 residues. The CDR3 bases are TGTGCCAGCAGCCCGGACAGGGGGCAGGGTCAGCCCCAGCATTTT. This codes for CASSPDRGQGQPQHF.

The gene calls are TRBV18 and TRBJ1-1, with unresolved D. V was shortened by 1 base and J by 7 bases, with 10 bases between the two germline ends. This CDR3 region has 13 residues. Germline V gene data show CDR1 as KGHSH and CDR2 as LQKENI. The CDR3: CASSPQGSGEAFF. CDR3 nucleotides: TGTGCCAGCTCACCACAAGGTAGCGGTGAAGCTTTCTTT.